A selection of T cell receptor beta chains follows, all from one sample in a study of shared clonotypes between healthy human individuals. Using immunoSEQ multiplex PCR, the repertoire was profiled, and TCRdb retains in-frame clones only, with some absent. In the table there are 660,000 or so clones, roughly 96% of which are singletons. The sample consisted of naive CD8+ T cells sorted from blood. The receptors were gathered from a woman aged 25-40 years in good health. Each CDR3 is given with its conserved first and last residue. The D gene is left open where the match is weak.

J gene	V gene	D gene	CDR3 protein
TRBJ1-1	TRBV28	TRBD1	CASSRIHWAGTGGTEAFF
TRBJ1-1	TRBV4-1	-	CASSQPDPRNTEAFF
TRBJ2-7	TRBV9	TRBD1	CASSVEPGQGINEQYF
TRBJ2-2	TRBV2	TRBD2	CASGGLADPNTGELFF
TRBJ2-3	TRBV7-8	TRBD2	CASSPLAGATDTQYF
TRBJ2-7	TRBV2	TRBD1	CASSGQSYEQYF
TRBJ2-1	TRBV30	TRBD2	CAWIRLANYNEQFF
TRBJ1-2	TRBV27	-	CASRVSWTAYGYTF
TRBJ2-7	TRBV6-6	-	CASSYSGGSYEQYF
TRBJ2-3	TRBV7-6	TRBD2	CASSPRLAGGLPDTQYF
TRBJ2-1	TRBV9	TRBD2	CASTRGLGEVREQFF
TRBJ1-1	TRBV10-1	-	CASMGNTEAFF
TRBJ2-1	TRBV7-2	TRBD1	CASSLETGMNEQFF
TRBJ2-3	TRBV27	TRBD2	CASNHGTSGRADTQYF
TRBJ2-3	TRBV5-6	-	CASSLRVPGLGPDTQYF
TRBJ2-7	TRBV28	TRBD2	CASTTTRLAGASEQYF
TRBJ2-1	TRBV6-1	-	CASSEKRGRHNEQFF
TRBJ2-7	TRBV27	TRBD1	CASSPRDRGPYEQYF
TRBJ2-1	TRBV29-1	TRBD2	CSVERREGYNEQFF
TRBJ1-5	TRBV10-2	-	CASSETGPPKKPQHF
TRBJ1-1	TRBV2	-	CARDRGNTEAFF
TRBJ1-5	TRBV27	-	CASSLQVNQPQHF
TRBJ2-3	TRBV27	-	CASSFLQSTDTQYF
TRBJ2-7	TRBV13	TRBD2	CASSPEAGGPPEQYF
TRBJ2-2	TRBV28	TRBD1	CASSTPGQGVPGELFF
TRBJ1-1	TRBV6-5	-	CASSYSPQSSTEAFF
TRBJ2-1	TRBV6-5	-	CASSYLPLGREEQFF
TRBJ1-5	TRBV27	-	CASSPSSYSNQPQHF
TRBJ1-5	TRBV6-1	-	CASSDRAYSNQPQHF
TRBJ1-2	TRBV28	-	CASSLGVGHQYGYTF
TRBJ2-5	TRBV4-2	-	CASSVSRGVETQYF
TRBJ1-1	TRBV5-1	-	CASSPRVFNTEAFF
TRBJ2-7	TRBV28	TRBD1	CASSFRPGQGTDEQYF
TRBJ2-7	TRBV4-1	-	CASSQGLGGYEQYF
TRBJ1-1	TRBV19	-	CASILGGGTEAFF
TRBJ1-1	TRBV7-2	-	CASSLPIADGLNTEAFF
TRBJ2-7	TRBV30	-	CAWTSGVISYEQYF
TRBJ2-1	TRBV5-6	TRBD1	CASSLYPFSGGYNEQFF
-	TRBV27	-	CASRFGTGYEQYF
TRBJ2-7	TRBV7-9	TRBD2	CASSLGGRYLYEQYF
TRBJ2-5	TRBV28	-	CASSNPPAGKETQYF
TRBJ2-1	TRBV28	-	CASSSTRQFF
TRBJ2-1	TRBV10-3	TRBD2	CAKQTPGGLNEQFF
TRBJ2-1	TRBV28	TRBD2	CASVSGTSPYNEQFF
TRBJ2-2	TRBV19	-	CATTPPLPVAGELFF
TRBJ2-7	TRBV11-2	-	CASSLGKNEQYF
TRBJ2-1	TRBV27	-	CASSFSGNNEQFF
TRBJ1-6	TRBV19	-	CASSLTYNSPLHF
TRBJ2-5	TRBV27	TRBD2	CASSLKREGLQETQYF
TRBJ1-5	TRBV27	-	CASSQRQGNQPQHF
TRBJ1-1	TRBV27	-	CASSFRVGTEAFF